This is a list of T cell receptor beta chains from one sample in a study of T cell responses to AZD1222 COVID-19 vaccine. Assay used: immunoSEQ multiplex PCR; TCRdb lists only in-frame clones, some missing. In the table there are approximately 170,000 clones, about 92% of which are singletons. This specimen was peripheral blood, taken 28 days after the second AZD1222 dose. These TCRs come from an adult who received the AZD1222 COVID-19 vaccine. CDR3s include the opening cysteine and the closing phenylalanine or tryptophan. A D gene is named only where the DNA matches it firmly. Clone size appears in some rows only: once, few, many, or a class for an expanded clone.

cdr3_aa cdr3_nt clone_size v_call d_call j_call
CASRAGQMNTEAFF TGTGCCAGCCGGGCTGGACAAATGAACACTGAAGCTTTCTTT NA TRBV6-6 NA TRBJ1-1
CASSLVGQGQETQYF TGCGCCAGCAGCTTGGTGGGTCAGGGGCAAGAGACCCAGTACTTC NA TRBV5-1 NA TRBJ2-5
CASTPDGGNTIYF TGTGCCAGCACTCCGGACGGTGGAAACACCATATATTTT NA TRBV7-9 NA TRBJ1-3
CATSDPTEEGGKNNSPLHF TGTGCCACCAGTGATCCGACCGAAGAGGGTGGAAAAAATAATTCACCCCTCCACTTT NA TRBV24-1 NA TRBJ1-6
CASSSGQGAWGKQFF TGTGCCAGCAGCTCGGGACAGGGGGCTTGGGGGAAGCAGTTCTTC NA TRBV7-2 TRBD1 TRBJ2-1
CASSLQGVDGNQPQHF TGTGCCAGCAGCTTACAGGGCGTGGATGGCAATCAGCCCCAGCATTTT NA TRBV7-9 NA TRBJ1-5
CATSTDRSVSGELFF TGTGCCACCAGCACGGACAGGTCGGTGTCCGGGGAGCTGTTTTTT NA TRBV15 TRBD1 TRBJ2-2
CASSPVDRGLETQYF TGCGCCAGCAGCCCAGTGGACAGGGGGCTTGAGACCCAGTACTTC NA TRBV4-1 TRBD1 TRBJ2-5
CASSPGQGKGFF TGTGCCAGCAGCCCCGGACAGGGGAAGGGGTTCTTT NA TRBV13 TRBD1 TRBJ1-1
CASSEEGQLNQPQHF TGTGCCAGCAGTGAAGAGGGACAACTCAATCAGCCCCAGCATTTT NA TRBV2 NA TRBJ1-5
CASSRRDSTYEQYF TGTGCCAGCAGTCGCAGGGACAGCACCTACGAGCAGTACTTC NA TRBV27 TRBD1 TRBJ2-7
CAWSRGRDTQYF TGTGCCTGGAGTAGGGGGAGAGATACGCAGTATTTT once TRBV30 NA TRBJ2-3
CSAPGVEKLFF TGCAGTGCTCCCGGCGTTGAAAAACTGTTTTTT once TRBV20-1 NA TRBJ1-4
CASRPLAGPHEQFF TGTGCCAGTAGGCCCCTAGCGGGGCCCCATGAGCAGTTCTTC NA TRBV19 TRBD2 TRBJ2-1
CASSLMGEFGETQYF TGTGCCAGCAGTCTTATGGGAGAATTTGGGGAGACCCAGTACTTC NA TRBV27 NA TRBJ2-5
CASSYSSGFPYEQYF TGTGCCAGCAGTTACTCGTCAGGGTTTCCCTACGAGCAGTACTTC NA TRBV6-5 NA TRBJ2-7
CASSLFSRQSTDTQYF TGTGCCAGTAGTCTGTTTAGCAGGCAAAGCACAGATACGCAGTATTTT NA TRBV19 NA TRBJ2-3
CASSLLGVSSYNEQFF TGTGCCAGCAGCTTGTTAGGTGTGAGCTCCTACAATGAGCAGTTCTTC NA TRBV5-5 NA TRBJ2-1
CASSQEADSVLRRNEQFF TGTGCCAGCAGCCAAGAAGCGGATAGCGTCCTAAGGCGCAATGAGCAGTTCTTC NA TRBV3-1/TRBV3-2 NA TRBJ2-1
CASSPPHLGNTEAFF TGTGCCAGCTCACCACCTCACTTGGGGAACACTGAAGCTTTCTTT NA TRBV18 NA TRBJ1-1
CASIQGAYNSPLHF TGTGCCAGCATTCAGGGGGCCTATAATTCACCCCTCCACTTT NA TRBV6-6 TRBD1 TRBJ1-6
CASSLAWTEPYEQYF TGTGCCAGCAGCTTAGCGTGGACTGAACCTTACGAGCAGTACTTC NA TRBV7-8 NA TRBJ2-7
CASSQVGSPRDSGANVLTF TGTGCCAGCAGCCAAGTCGGGTCACCCAGAGACTCTGGGGCCAACGTCCTGACTTTC NA TRBV3-1/TRBV3-2 NA TRBJ2-6
CASSPNLSGAREKLFF TGTGCCAGCTCACCAAATTTGAGCGGGGCACGGGAAAAACTGTTTTTT NA TRBV18 NA TRBJ1-4
CASSDATGLLYGYTF TGTGCCAGCAGCGATGCAACAGGGCTTCTATATGGCTACACCTTC NA TRBV28 NA TRBJ1-2
CSVAGDSNQPQHF TGCAGCGTCGCAGGTGACAGCAATCAGCCCCAGCATTTT NA TRBV29-1 NA TRBJ1-5
CASSYRTGNTEAFF TGTGCCAGCAGTTACCGGACGGGGAACACTGAAGCTTTCTTT NA TRBV6-5 NA TRBJ1-1
CASSDGQNTEAFF TGTGCCAGCTCAGATGGACAGAACACTGAAGCTTTCTTT NA TRBV18 NA TRBJ1-1
CASSLIGAGGYTF TGTGCCAGCAGCTTAATAGGGGCAGGAGGCTACACCTTC NA TRBV11-2 NA TRBJ1-2
CASSQRSEGGAFF TGTGCCAGCAGCCAAAGGTCAGAAGGAGGAGCTTTCTTT NA TRBV3-1/TRBV3-2 NA TRBJ1-1
CASSAIRTGNTGELFF TGCGCCAGCAGCGCTATAAGGACAGGGAACACCGGGGAGCTGTTTTTT NA TRBV5-1 TRBD1 TRBJ2-2
CASSSSPLKAFF TGTGCCAGCAGTTCATCCCCCCTAAAGGCTTTCTTT NA TRBV12-3/TRBV12-4 NA TRBJ1-1
CSARTDPNSPLHF TGCAGCGCCCGGACAGACCCTAATTCACCCCTCCACTTT NA TRBV29-1 NA TRBJ1-6
CASSDGRSNQPQHF TGTGCCAGCAGTGATGGCCGAAGCAATCAGCCCCAGCATTTT NA TRBV2 NA TRBJ1-5
CARKTGGYTIYF TGCGCCAGGAAGACAGGGGGGTACACCATATATTTT NA TRBV10-1 TRBD1 TRBJ1-3
CASSPGTAPETNEKLFF TGTGCCAGCAGCCCGGGGACAGCCCCCGAAACTAATGAAAAACTGTTTTTT NA TRBV3-1/TRBV3-2 TRBD1 TRBJ1-4
CASSSARDRINYGYTF TGCGCCAGCAGTTCCGCCCGGGACAGGATTAACTATGGCTACACCTTC NA TRBV5-1 TRBD1 TRBJ1-2
CASRRGGNQPQHF TGTGCCAGCCGGAGGGGGGGCAATCAGCCCCAGCATTTT NA TRBV6-5 NA TRBJ1-5
CASSWSTGGAVGGYTF TGCGCCAGCAGCTGGTCGACAGGGGGCGCGGTCGGTGGCTACACCTTC few TRBV5-1 TRBD1 TRBJ1-2
CASSAGTGVGNTGELFF TGTGCCAGTAGTGCCGGGACAGGGGTCGGGAACACCGGGGAGCTGTTTTTT NA TRBV19 TRBD1 TRBJ2-2
CASSRGQGRVNTEAFF TGTGCCAGCTCACGGGGACAGGGAAGAGTAAACACTGAAGCTTTCTTT NA TRBV18 TRBD1 TRBJ1-1
CASSLRTVNTGELFF TGTGCCTCGAGCCTTAGGACGGTGAACACCGGGGAGCTGTTTTTT NA TRBV10-3 NA TRBJ2-2
CASSLKAGDTDTQYF TGTGCCAGCAGCTTAAAGGCGGGAGACACAGATACGCAGTATTTT NA TRBV7-6 TRBD2 TRBJ2-3
CASSLDTGRLTEAFF TGTGCCAGCAGCTTAGACACAGGGCGGCTCACTGAAGCTTTCTTT NA TRBV7-6 NA TRBJ1-1
CASSSLRGEKLFF TGTGCCAGCAGTTCCCTCAGGGGTGAAAAACTGTTTTTT few TRBV7-9 NA TRBJ1-4
CASSRGQDYGYTF TGTGCCAGCAGCCGAGGGCAGGACTATGGCTACACCTTC once TRBV4-2 NA TRBJ1-2
CASSLRVGRTEAFF TGCGCCAGCAGCTTGAGGGTGGGGCGGACTGAAGCTTTCTTT once TRBV5-1 NA TRBJ1-1
CASSYSKDLSPQHF TGTGCCAGCAGTTACTCCAAGGACCTATCGCCCCAGCATTTT NA TRBV6-5 NA TRBJ1-5
CASSSLGDTQYF TGTGCCAGCAGCTCTCTAGGGGATACGCAGTATTTT NA TRBV11-2 NA TRBJ2-3
CASSPEAGNTIYF TGTGCCAGCTCCCCGGAGGCTGGAAACACCATATATTTT NA TRBV18 NA TRBJ1-3
CASSSKFWGRGLQETQYF TGTGCCAGCAGTTCGAAGTTTTGGGGTAGAGGCCTCCAAGAGACCCAGTACTTC NA TRBV7-9 NA TRBJ2-5
CASSGEVDTQYF TGTGCCAGCAGCGGGGAGGTGGATACGCAGTATTTT NA TRBV11-3 NA TRBJ2-3
CASSTRYFGELFF TGTGCCAGCAGCACGCGGTATTTCGGGGAGCTGTTTTTT NA TRBV9 NA TRBJ2-2
CASSIDGFRGEKLFF TGTGCCAGTAGTATAGACGGGTTTAGGGGCGAAAAACTGTTTTTT NA TRBV19 NA TRBJ1-4